What follows is one T cell receptor (beta chain) and its context. Its target is not known. The sample belongs to a study of vaccination effects on CD4 cells after COVID-19. V lost 2 bases and J lost 2, with 13 bases in between. CDR3 length: 17 residues. From germline, CDR1 is ENHRY and CDR2 SYGVKD. Clones were sequenced by immunoSEQ multiplex PCR, and TCRdb holds only the in-frame ones, with some missing. Of fewer than 90,000 clones in the sample, around 70% are singletons; the top ten hold over 4.5%. Within the ViraFEST assay, antigen-specific CD4+ T cells underwent expansion with viral peptide pools prior to sequencing. Following an approximately 11-day culture, CD4+ T cells were purified. Convalescent patients had PCR-confirmed SARS-CoV-2 infection between March and December 2020.

The chain carries TRBV10-3 and TRBJ1-6; D is ambiguous. This clonotype originated in a human donor who had a prior SARS-CoV-2 infection. The specimen was CD4+ T cells from PBMCs cultured with HIV peptides, collected before COVID-19 vaccination. Subset denoted: HIV-1 Nef peptide pool negative control/reference culture. The CDR3 spells CAISETRSETYNSPLHF. The CDR3 region has the DNA TGTGCCATCAGTGAGACCCGGTCAGAAACCTATAATTCACCCCTCCACTTT.